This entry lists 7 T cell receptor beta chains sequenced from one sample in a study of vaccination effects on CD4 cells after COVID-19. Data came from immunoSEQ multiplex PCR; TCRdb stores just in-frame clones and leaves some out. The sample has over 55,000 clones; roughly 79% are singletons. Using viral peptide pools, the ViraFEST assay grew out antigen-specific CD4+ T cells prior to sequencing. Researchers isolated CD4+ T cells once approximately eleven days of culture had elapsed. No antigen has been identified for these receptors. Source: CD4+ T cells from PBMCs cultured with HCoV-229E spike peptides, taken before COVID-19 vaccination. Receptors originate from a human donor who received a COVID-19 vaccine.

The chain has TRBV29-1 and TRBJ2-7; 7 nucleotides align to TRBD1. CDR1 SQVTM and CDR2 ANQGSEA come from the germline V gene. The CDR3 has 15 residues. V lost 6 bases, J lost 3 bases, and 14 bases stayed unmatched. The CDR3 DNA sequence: TGCAGCGTGACGAAACTAAAGGGACAGAGCTACGAGCAGTACGTC. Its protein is CSVTKLKGQSYEQYV.

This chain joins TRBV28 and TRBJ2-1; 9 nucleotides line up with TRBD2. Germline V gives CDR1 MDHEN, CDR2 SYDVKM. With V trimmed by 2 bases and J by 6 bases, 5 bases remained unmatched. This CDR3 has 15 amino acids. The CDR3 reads CASSLGGGASNEQFF. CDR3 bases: TGTGCCAGCAGTTTAGGCGGGGGGGCCTCCAATGAGCAGTTCTTC.

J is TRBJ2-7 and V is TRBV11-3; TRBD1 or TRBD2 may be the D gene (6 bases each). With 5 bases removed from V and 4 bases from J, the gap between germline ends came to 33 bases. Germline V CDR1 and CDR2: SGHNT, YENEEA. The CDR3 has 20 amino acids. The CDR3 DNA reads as TGTGCCAGCAGCACCGAGGGGGGTAGGGTCACTGGCGGGGAATTTTACGAGCAGTACGTC. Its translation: CASSTEGGRVTGGEFYEQYV.

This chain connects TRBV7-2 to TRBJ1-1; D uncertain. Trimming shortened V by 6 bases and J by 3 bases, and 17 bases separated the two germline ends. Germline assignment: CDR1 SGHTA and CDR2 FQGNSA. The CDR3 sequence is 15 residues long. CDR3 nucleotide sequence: TGTGCCAGCAGAACCCAGGCCTCGGTTCACACTGAAGCTTTCTTT. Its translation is CASRTQASVHTEAFF.

Here the CDR3 reads CASSLNRLGSGSNTIYF. CDR3 DNA sequence: TGTGCCAGCAGCTTAAATCGGTTAGGGTCAGGCTCAAACACCATATATTTT. The chain recombines TRBV7-9 with TRBJ1-3; no clear D. This CDR3 is 17 amino acids long. CDR1 is SEHNR and CDR2 is FQNEAQ in the germline V gene (reference sequence). Trimming pared 2 bases from V and 6 bases from J, leaving 20 bases between. The complete variable domain, with remaining parts taken from reference TRBV7-9 and TRBJ1-3, reads DTGVSQNPRHKITKRGQNVTFRCDPISEHNRLYWYRQTLGQGPEFLTYFQNEAQLEKSRLLSDRFSAERPKGSFSTLEIQRTEQGDSAMYLCASSLNRLGSGSNTIYFGEGSWLTVV.

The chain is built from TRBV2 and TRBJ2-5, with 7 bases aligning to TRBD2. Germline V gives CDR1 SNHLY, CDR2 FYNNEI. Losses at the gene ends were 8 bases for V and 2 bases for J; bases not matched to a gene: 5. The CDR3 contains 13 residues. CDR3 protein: CASAGGGQETQYF. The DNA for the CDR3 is TGTGCCAGCGCTGGCGGGGGACAAGAGACCCAGTACTTC.

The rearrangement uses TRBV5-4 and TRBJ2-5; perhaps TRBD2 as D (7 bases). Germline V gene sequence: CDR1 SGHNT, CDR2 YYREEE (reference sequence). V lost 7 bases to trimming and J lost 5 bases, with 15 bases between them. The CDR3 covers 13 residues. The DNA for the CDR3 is TGTGCCAGCCAGCTCAAGGGGGGGGAGACCCAGTACTTC. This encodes CASQLKGGETQYF.